A selection of T cell receptor beta chains follows, all from one sample in a study of blood T cell repertoires in COVID-19. Assay: immunoSEQ multiplex PCR; the TCRdb copy retains only in-frame clones and omits some. The sample shows 250,000 or so clones, about nine tenths of them seen only once. The specimen sequenced was PBMCs or T cells enriched from blood (not recorded which). These receptors all stem from a man aged 50 or older who had been exposed to COVID-19. CDR3s include the opening cysteine and the closing phenylalanine or tryptophan. A D gene is named only where the DNA matches it firmly.

NA,TRBV7-9,TRBJ1-6,CASSWSGISNSPLHF,TGTGCCAGCAGCTGGTCCGGGATATCTAATTCACCCCTCCACTTT
NA,TRBV30,TRBJ1-2,CAWIKSGRRYGYTF,TGTGCCTGGATCAAGTCAGGGCGTCGCTATGGCTACACCTTC
NA,TRBV7-2,TRBJ2-1,CASSLARGGHEQFF,TGTGCCAGCAGCTTAGCGAGGGGGGGTCATGAGCAGTTCTTC
TRBD1,TRBV20-1,TRBJ2-2,CSASDPRTGGYAGELFF,TGCAGTGCTAGTGACCCCCGCACAGGGGGCTACGCCGGGGAGCTGTTTTTT
NA,TRBV12-3/TRBV12-4,TRBJ1-1,CASSFREFTEAFF,TGTGCCAGCAGTTTTAGAGAATTCACTGAAGCTTTCTTT
NA,TRBV29-1,TRBJ1-2,CSAGDYGYTF,TGCAGCGCCGGAGACTATGGCTACACCTTC
TRBD1,TRBV7-9,TRBJ2-2,CASSFGQGAPTGELFF,TGTGCCAGCAGCTTCGGACAGGGGGCGCCCACCGGGGAGCTGTTTTTT
TRBD1,TRBV3-1/TRBV3-2,TRBJ1-3,CASSSGTGLGNTIYF,TGTGCCAGCAGCTCCGGGACAGGGCTTGGAAACACCATATATTTT
NA,TRBV6-6,TRBJ1-2,CASSTVGDYGYTF,TGTGCCAGCAGCACAGTCGGGGACTATGGCTACACCTTC
NA,TRBV28,TRBJ1-4,CASSFSFPLPMFF,TGTGCCAGCAGTTTCTCATTCCCACTCCCTATGTTTTTT
TRBD2,TRBV5-1,TRBJ2-1,CASSLGTSGVSEQFF,TGCGCCAGCAGCTTAGGGACTAGCGGGGTGAGTGAGCAGTTCTTC
NA,TRBV6-5,TRBJ1-4,CASSYSNDILKLFF,TGTGCCAGCAGTTACTCGAATGACATTTTGAAACTGTTTTTT
NA,TRBV27,TRBJ2-2,CASSTKPRTGELFF,TGTGCCAGCAGTACTAAACCGAGGACCGGGGAGCTGTTTTTT
TRBD2,TRBV3-1/TRBV3-2,TRBJ2-3,CASSPRLAGGFDTQYF,TGTGCCAGCAGCCCGAGACTAGCGGGAGGGTTCGATACGCAGTATTTT
NA,TRBV7-7,TRBJ1-1,CASSPLQGNTEAFF,TGTGCTAGCAGCCCCTTGCAGGGGAACACTGAAGCTTTCTTT
TRBD2,TRBV5-1,TRBJ2-2,CASSLDASGLTGELFF,TGCGCCAGCAGCTTAGACGCTAGCGGACTCACCGGGGAGCTGTTTTTT
NA,TRBV18,TRBJ2-3,CASSPGAGADTQYF,TGTGCCAGCTCACCAGGGGCTGGCGCAGATACGCAGTATTTT
NA,TRBV5-1,TRBJ2-5,CASSVSAGPGETQYF,TGCGCCAGCAGCGTCAGCGCAGGGCCTGGGGAGACCCAGTACTTC
NA,TRBV4-1,TRBJ2-3,CASSHPAFEAGVPLDTQYF,TGCGCCAGCAGCCATCCCGCCTTTGAGGCAGGGGTACCCCTAGATACGCAGTATTTT